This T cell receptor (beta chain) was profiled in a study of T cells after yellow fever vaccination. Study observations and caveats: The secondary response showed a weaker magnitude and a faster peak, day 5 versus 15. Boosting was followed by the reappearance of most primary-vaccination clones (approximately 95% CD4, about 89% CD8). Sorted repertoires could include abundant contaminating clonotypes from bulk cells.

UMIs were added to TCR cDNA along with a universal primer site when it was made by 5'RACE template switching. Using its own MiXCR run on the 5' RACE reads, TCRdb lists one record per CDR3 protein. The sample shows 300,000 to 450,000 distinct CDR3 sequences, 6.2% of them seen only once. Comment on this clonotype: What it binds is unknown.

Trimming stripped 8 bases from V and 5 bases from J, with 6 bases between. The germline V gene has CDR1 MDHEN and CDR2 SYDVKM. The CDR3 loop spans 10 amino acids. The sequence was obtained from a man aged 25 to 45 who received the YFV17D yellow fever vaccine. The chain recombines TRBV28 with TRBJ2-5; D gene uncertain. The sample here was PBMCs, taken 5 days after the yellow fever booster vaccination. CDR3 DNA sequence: TGTGCCAGCGGGTTGGAGACCCAGTACTTC. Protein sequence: CASGLETQYF.